This TCR beta chain originates from a study of low-dose radiotherapy and immunotherapy resistance in tumors. Background on the study: Across 26 weeks, 13 Gy in total went to Cohort 2, delivered as 1 Gy per fraction every two weeks. Cyclophosphamide went in intravenously at 200 mg/m2 every two weeks, one day before radiation and immunotherapy.

The CDR3 is made up of 15 amino acids. V was clipped by 4 bases and J by 2 bases, with 11 bases between them. CDR1 is SGHTA and CDR2 is FQGNSA in the germline V gene. Alpha- and beta-chain coverage of first-strand cDNA came from TRAV- and TRBV-specific primers. The PCR that amplified TCRs ran for about 18 cycles, relying on a constant-region primer and a V-primer adapter. Amplifying the isolated mRNA was done by in vitro transcription. TCRdb independently ran MiXCR on the reads; one entry per CDR3 protein. The data hold approximately 30,000 distinct CDR3 sequences, with around 54% observed a single time. The time point here: after trial treatment. Treatment here: LDRT plus nivolumab, ipilimumab, low-dose cyclophosphamide and aspirin (RACIN trial).

The clonotype comes from a male donor with gallbladder cancer. The chain links TRBV7-2 to TRBJ2-2; no clear D gene. Material: PBMCs, obtained after low-dose radiotherapy plus immunotherapy. The CDR3 is CASSSLGPNTGELFF. The CDR3 nucleotides read TGTGCCAGCAGCTCTTTGGGCCCCAACACCGGGGAGCTGTTTTTT.